These 27 T cell receptor beta chains were all obtained from the same sample, sequenced in a study of blood T cell repertoires in COVID-19. Method: immunoSEQ multiplex PCR; TCRdb's copy keeps in-frame clones and lacks some. In the table there are about 210,000 clones, 80% of which are singletons. The specimen sequenced was peripheral blood. Receptors originate from a man in his 60s with acute or convalescent COVID-19.

The V gene is TRBV6-5, the J gene TRBJ2-1, with 10 positions matching TRBD2. CDR1 is MNHEY and CDR2 is SVGAGI in the germline V gene. J lost 4 bases, V lost 6 bases, and 3 bases had no gene match. The CDR3 spans 14 residues. CDR3 amino acids: CASRLAGLYNEQFF. CDR3 sequence (DNA): TGTGCCAGCAGACTAGCGGGGCTTTACAATGAGCAGTTCTTC.

V usage is TRBV24-1 and J usage is TRBJ1-2, with 7 bases lining up with TRBD1. The germline CDR1 and CDR2 sequences are KGHDR and SFDVKD. The CDR3 runs to 13 residues. V was clipped by 4 bases and J by 8 bases; unmatched bases: 6. The CDR3 loop reads CATSERTGSGYTF. The CDR3 region has the DNA TGTGCCACCAGTGAAAGGACAGGCAGCGGCTACACCTTC.

This rearrangement joins TRBV3-1 (or the pseudogene TRBV3-2) to TRBJ1-5, with D possibly matching TRBD1 (5 bases). The CDR3 spans 16 residues. Germline V gene sequence: CDR1 LGHDT, CDR2 YNNKEL (reference sequence). V was pared by 0 bases and J by 1 base, with 10 bases between. DNA of the CDR3: TGTGCCAGCAGCCAAGATTCGGGGGGGAGCAATCAGCCCCAGCATTTT. Protein: CASSQDSGGSNQPQHF.

This chain uses TRBV6-5 with TRBJ2-1; 7 bases map to TRBD2. Germline V gives CDR1 MNHEY, CDR2 SVGAGI. CDR3 length equals 15 residues. With 6 bases clipped from V and 8 bases from J, the junction kept 13 bases outside the gene matches. Here the CDR3 DNA reads TGTGCCAGCAGAAAAACGGGACTAATATTCTATGAGCAGTTCTTC. Its protein product is CASRKTGLIFYEQFF.

This chain uses TRBV4-3 with TRBJ1-4; possibly TRBD1 for D (6 bases). The CDR3 spans 16 residues. The V and J ends lost 0 bases and 7 bases respectively, with 15 bases between them. Germline V gene data show CDR1 as LGHNA and CDR2 as YSLEER. The CDR3 loop is CASSQDGGGAGEKLFF. As DNA, the CDR3 is TGCGCCAGCAGCCAAGATGGGGGGGGCGCGGGTGAAAAACTGTTTTTT.

The J gene is TRBJ2-7, the V gene TRBV7-2; D remains unclear. This CDR3 is built from 15 residues. V gave up 4 bases and J gave up 2 bases, with 15 bases separating them. The germline V gene encodes CDR1 SGHTA and CDR2 FQGNSA. CDR3 residues: CASSYSLTSTYEQYF. In DNA, the CDR3 is TGTGCCAGCAGCTACTCTCTGACATCCACCTACGAGCAGTACTTC. The full variable domain, rest sourced from reference TRBV7-2 and TRBJ2-7, is GAGVSQSPSNKVTEKGKDVELRCDPISGHTALYWYRQSLGQGLEFLIYFQGNSAPDKSGLPSDRFSAERTGGSVSTLTIQRTQQEDSAVYLCASSYSLTSTYEQYFGPGTRLTVT.

The V gene is TRBV2, the J gene TRBJ1-4; D perhaps matches TRBD1 (5 bases). V lost 0 bases and J lost 7, with 21 bases in between. The CDR3 extends over 18 amino acids. The V gene's germline CDR1 is SNHLY and CDR2 FYNNEI. The CDR3 DNA sequence: TGTGCCAGCAGTGAAGCGCTTCGTAGGGGTCCGGGAGGTGAAAAACTGTTTTTT. Residues: CASSEALRRGPGGEKLFF.

This rearrangement joins TRBV6-1 to TRBJ2-3, with D perhaps matching TRBD2 (6 bases). CDR1 is MNHNS and CDR2 is SASEGT in the germline V gene. The V gene lost 3 bases and the J gene lost 1 base, with 11 bases spanning the gap. The CDR3 extends over 15 amino acids. The CDR3 sequence is CASSDPGSGTDTQYF. In DNA form, the CDR3 reads TGTGCCAGCAGTGACCCCGGGAGCGGCACAGATACGCAGTATTTT.

In regard to this clone: An end of the junction does not agree with germline; a read error may underlie this. The V call is TRBV27, the J call TRBJ2-3; possible D gene TRBD2, 7 bases. Germline CDR1 and CDR2: MNHEY and SMNVEV (reference sequence). This CDR3 has 15 amino acids. Written as DNA, the CDR3 is TGTGCCAGCACTTTAGGGGAGGGGGACACAGATACGCAGTATTTT. Its protein product is CASTLGEGDTDTQYF.

The V call is TRBV6-5, the J call TRBJ1-4; 10 bases agree with TRBD1. With 8 bases clipped from V and 0 bases from J, the junction kept 3 bases outside the gene matches. The CDR3 loop spans 15 amino acids. Germline CDR1 and CDR2: MNHEY and SVGAGI. The CDR3 coding sequence is TGTGCCAGCTGGACAGGGGGAACAACTAATGAAAAACTGTTTTTT. It yields the protein CASWTGGTTNEKLFF.

V is TRBV2 and J is TRBJ1-1; no clear D gene. Per the germline V gene, CDR1 is SNHLY and CDR2 is FYNNEI. The CDR3 sequence is 14 residues long. Trimming removed 5 bases from V and 3 bases from J, with 13 bases in between. This chain's CDR3 is CASSLQSSHTEAFF. Here the CDR3 DNA reads TGTGCCAGCAGTCTACAGTCTTCTCACACTGAAGCTTTCTTT.

This rearrangement joins TRBV2 to TRBJ1-1; possible D gene TRBD1, 6 bases. Germline CDR1 and CDR2: SNHLY and FYNNEI. Trimming cost V 4 bases and J 7 bases, with 7 bases left between them. The CDR3 extends over 11 amino acids. This CDR3 is CASSGQVEAFF. DNA for the CDR3: TGTGCCAGCAGTGGACAGGTTGAAGCTTTCTTT.

V is TRBV7-8 and J is TRBJ2-1; TRBD2 matches 8 bases. J lost 8 bases, V lost 5 bases, and 14 bases had no gene match. This CDR3 region has 16 residues. Per germline, CDR1 SGHVS and CDR2 FQNEAQ. The CDR3, as DNA: TGTGCCAGCAGCGAAAACAGGGTTAGAGCGGGAGATGAGCAGTTCTTC. Translation gives CASSENRVRAGDEQFF.

The chain employs TRBV9 and TRBJ1-3; TRBD1 aligns across 7 bases. The germline gives CDR1 SGDLS, CDR2 YYNGEE. There are 16 residues in the CDR3. V lost 0 bases, J lost 0 bases, and 3 bases stayed unmatched. The CDR3 nucleotides are TGTGCCAGCAGCGTAGCCGGACAGGTCTCTGGAAACACCATATATTTT. Translating it yields CASSVAGQVSGNTIYF. Full variable domain (rest looked up from reference TRBV9 and TRBJ1-3): DSGVTQTPKHLITATGQRVTLRCSPRSGDLSVYWYQQSLDQGLQFLIQYYNGEERAKGNILERFSAQQFPDLHSELNLSSLELGDSALYFCASSVAGQVSGNTIYFGEGSWLTVV.

J is TRBJ2-3 and V is TRBV24-1, with D perhaps matching TRBD1 (6 bases). From germline, CDR1 is KGHDR and CDR2 SFDVKD. This CDR3 has 15 amino acids. V was cut by 1 base and J by 3 bases, with 10 bases left in between. The CDR3 sequence: CATSDLGRGTDTQYF. DNA of the CDR3: TGTGCCACCAGTGATTTAGGTAGGGGGACAGATACGCAGTATTTT.

To note about this clone: The junction differs from germline at one of its ends, possibly a read error. The same CDR3 is also encoded by other DNA sequences in this sample. The chain carries TRBV19 and TRBJ1-5; the match to TRBD1 covers 12 bases. The CDR3 sequence is 16 residues long. Germline V lookup: CDR1 LNHDA, CDR2 SQIVND (reference sequence). CDR3 region: CASKWGQGAGNQPQHF. CDR3 sequence (DNA): TGCGCCTCAAAATGGGGACAGGGGGCAGGAAATCAGCCCCAGCATTTT.

In DNA form, the CDR3 reads TGTGCCAGCAGTTCCTACCCCCAAGAGACCCAGTACTTC. This encodes CASSSYPQETQYF. The chain has TRBV27 and TRBJ2-5; D gene unclear. The ends were cut back, 4 bases at V and 1 base at J, with 7 bases in the middle. Germline V gives CDR1 MNHEY, CDR2 SMNVEV (reference sequence). The CDR3 extends over 13 amino acids.

Only a few counts were recorded for this clone. This chain uses TRBV5-6 with TRBJ1-1; D unclear. There are 13 residues in the CDR3. CDR1 is SGHDT, CDR2 YYEEEE, per germline. The V gene lost 2 bases and the J gene lost 3 bases, with 8 bases spanning the gap. CDR3 region: CASSFGLDTEAFF. CDR3 bases: TGTGCCAGCAGCTTCGGGTTGGACACTGAAGCTTTCTTT. Supplemented by reference TRBV5-6 and TRBJ1-1, the full variable domain reads DAGVTQSPTHLIKTRGQQVTLRCSPKSGHDTVSWYQQALGQGPQFIFQYYEEEERQRGNFPDRFSGHQFPNYSSELNVNALLLGDSALYLCASSFGLDTEAFFGQGTRLTVV.

This chain joins TRBV7-8 and TRBJ2-5, with TRBD2 matching over 7 bases. Unmatched junction bases numbered 7, after V lost 5 bases and J lost 4 bases. Germline V gene lookup returns CDR1 SGHVS and CDR2 FQNEAQ. This CDR3 is built from 14 residues. The CDR3 region is CASSPGLVTETQYF. In nucleotides, the CDR3 is TGTGCCAGCAGCCCCGGACTAGTTACAGAGACCCAGTACTTC.

The genes are TRBV4-2 and TRBJ1-2; D may be TRBD1 (6 bases). CDR3 length: 17 residues. V shed 3 bases and J shed 9 bases, with 26 bases lying between them. The germline V gene encodes CDR1 LGHNA and CDR2 YNFKEQ. CDR3 sequence (DNA): TGTGCCAGCAGCCAGTCGGCTGGACAGATCTATGAGAGGAGCTACACCTTC. Amino acids: CASSQSAGQIYERSYTF.

The V gene is TRBV6-5, the J gene TRBJ1-3; 7 bases are shared with TRBD1. V was pared by 0 bases and J by 0 bases, with 2 bases of the junction left unmatched. The CDR3 has 16 residues. Germline V CDR1 and CDR2: MNHEY, SVGAGI. CDR3 residues: CASSYSAGGSGNTIYF. DNA for the CDR3: TGTGCCAGCAGTTACTCAGCAGGGGGCTCTGGAAACACCATATATTTT.

The V and J genes are TRBV7-2 and TRBJ2-1; 8 nucleotides match TRBD2. V lost 2 bases to trimming and J lost 8 bases; unmatched junction nucleotides: 5. Germline assignment: CDR1 SGHTA and CDR2 FQGNSA. The CDR3 totals 14 residues. CDR3: CASSLQAGVHEQFF. DNA for the CDR3: TGTGCCAGCAGCTTACAAGCGGGAGTCCATGAGCAGTTCTTC. The full variable domain, with the rest looked up from reference TRBV7-2 and TRBJ2-1, is GAGVSQSPSNKVTEKGKDVELRCDPISGHTALYWYRQSLGQGLEFLIYFQGNSAPDKSGLPSDRFSAERTGGSVSTLTIQRTQQEDSAVYLCASSLQAGVHEQFFGPGTRLTVL.

The chain combines TRBV6-2 or TRBV6-3 with TRBJ1-6, with D possibly being TRBD1 (5 bases). The V end lost 2 bases, the J end lost 9 bases, and 11 bases lay between the germline ends. CDR1 is MNHEY and CDR2 is SVGEGT in the germline V gene. The CDR3 is 14 residues long. DNA for the CDR3: TGTGCCAGCAGTTACCCCCAGGGTACTTCACCCCTCCACTTT. It specifies CASSYPQGTSPLHF.

With respect to this clone: The sample carries other DNA sequences with the same CDR3. The chain uses TRBV9 and TRBJ2-7; D possibly corresponds to TRBD2 (6 bases). V lost 0 bases and J lost 3, with 10 bases in between. This CDR3 comprises 14 residues. Per germline, CDR1 SGDLS and CDR2 YYNGEE. The DNA for the CDR3 is TGTGCCAGCAGCGTAGGCGGGGAAGGCTACGAGCAGTACTTC. Its translation: CASSVGGEGYEQYF.

This sequence joins TRBV6-6 and TRBJ2-3, with TRBD2 matching 11 bases. The CDR3 has 16 residues. Germline V CDR1 and CDR2: MNHNY, SVGAGI (reference sequence). Unmatched junction bases numbered 10, after V lost 6 bases and J lost 5 bases. The CDR3, as DNA: TGTGCCAGCAGCCTACTTAGCGGGGGGGCTGGAGATACGCAGTATTTT. Translated: CASSLLSGGAGDTQYF.

V usage is TRBV6-6 and J usage is TRBJ1-2, with 10 bases that match TRBD1. The CDR3 is 12 residues long. Germline trimming cut 7 bases from V and 8 bases from J; bases unmatched to any gene: 4. CDR1 and CDR2 from the germline V gene are MNHNY and SVGAGI (reference sequence). CDR3 residues: CASTGTGVGYTF. DNA for the CDR3: TGTGCCAGCACCGGGACAGGGGTCGGCTACACCTTC.

The chain employs TRBV10-2 and TRBJ2-3; D call uncertain. Germline V CDR1 and CDR2: WSHSY, SAAADI. The CDR3 extends over 11 amino acids. Deletions cut 6 bases from V and 3 bases from J, with 4 bases between. The DNA for the CDR3 is TGCGCCAGCAGCAGAACAGATACGCAGTATTTT. Translated: CASSRTDTQYF.